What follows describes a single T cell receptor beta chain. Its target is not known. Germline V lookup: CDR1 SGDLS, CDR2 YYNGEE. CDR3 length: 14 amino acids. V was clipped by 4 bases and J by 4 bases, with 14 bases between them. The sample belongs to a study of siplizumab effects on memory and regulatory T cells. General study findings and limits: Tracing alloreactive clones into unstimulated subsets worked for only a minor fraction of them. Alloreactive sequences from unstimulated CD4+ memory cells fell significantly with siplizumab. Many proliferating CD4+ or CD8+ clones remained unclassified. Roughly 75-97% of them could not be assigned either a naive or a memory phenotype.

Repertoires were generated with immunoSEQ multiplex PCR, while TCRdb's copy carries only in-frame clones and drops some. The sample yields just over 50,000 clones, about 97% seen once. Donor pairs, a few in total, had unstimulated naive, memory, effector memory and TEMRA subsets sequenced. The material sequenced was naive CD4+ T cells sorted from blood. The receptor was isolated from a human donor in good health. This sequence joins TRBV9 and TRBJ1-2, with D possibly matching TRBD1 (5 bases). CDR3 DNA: TGTGCCAGCAGCCGAGACAGAGAAATCTATGGCTACACCTTC. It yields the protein CASSRDREIYGYTF.